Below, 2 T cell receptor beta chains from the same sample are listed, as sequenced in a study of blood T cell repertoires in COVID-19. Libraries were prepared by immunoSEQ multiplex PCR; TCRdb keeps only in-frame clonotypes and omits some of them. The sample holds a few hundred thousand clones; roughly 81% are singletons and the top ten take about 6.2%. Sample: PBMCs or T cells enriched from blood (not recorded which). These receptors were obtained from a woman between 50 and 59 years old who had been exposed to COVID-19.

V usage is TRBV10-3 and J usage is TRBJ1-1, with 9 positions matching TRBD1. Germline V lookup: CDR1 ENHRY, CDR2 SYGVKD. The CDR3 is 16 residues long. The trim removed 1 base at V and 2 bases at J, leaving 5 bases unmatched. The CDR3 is CAISEFLDRGNTEAFF. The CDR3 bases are TGTGCCATCAGTGAGTTTTTGGACAGGGGAAACACTGAAGCTTTCTTT.

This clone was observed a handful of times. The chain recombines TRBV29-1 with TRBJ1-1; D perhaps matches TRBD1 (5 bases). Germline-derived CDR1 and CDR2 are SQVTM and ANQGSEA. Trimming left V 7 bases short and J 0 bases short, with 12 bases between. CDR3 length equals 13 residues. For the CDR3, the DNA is TGCAGCGCCAGGGTCCAGTTGAACACTGAAGCTTTCTTT. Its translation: CSARVQLNTEAFF.